The clone carrying this T cell receptor beta chain was found a few times. Antigen specificity is unknown. The data originate from a study of T-cell reconstitution after alpha-beta-depleted transplantation in children. This sample's TCRbeta library carried unique molecular identifier barcodes. In TCRdb, the PCR reads were re-called with MiXCR into one record per CDR3 protein. The sample records about 58,000 distinct CDR3 sequences, roughly 46% being singletons. Germline CDR1 MGHDK, CDR2 SYGVNS. The CDR3 loop spans 12 amino acids. V lost 6 bases to trimming and J lost 4 bases, with 9 bases between them. Overall study findings and caveats: At the one-year point after transplant, T-cell counts and TCRbeta diversity were found to come mostly from T cells that had been newly produced. Where some patients showed high TCRbeta diversity at day 60, it came from recipient T cells and thymic progenitors that had survived. Several hundred expanded graft clones reportedly were the source of alpha-beta T cells about two months after transplant.

The V call is TRBV25-1, the J call TRBJ1-2; D gene uncertain. Sequenced here: PBMCs, mostly from graft donor cells, sampled 360 days after TCRalphabeta/CD19-depleted stem cell transplant. This TCR derives from a male patient aged 10 to 17 who had a stem cell transplant for acute lymphoblastic leukemia, so the T cells may come from the graft donor. CDR3 nucleotides: TGTGCCAGCAGCCAGACAAGCTATGGCTACACCTTC. Translating gives CASSQTSYGYTF.